The 10 T cell receptor beta chains below come from one sample, sequenced in a study of T cell responses to AZD1222 COVID-19 vaccine. Assay: immunoSEQ multiplex PCR; the TCRdb copy retains only in-frame clones and omits some. Of some 200,000 clones in the sample, 80% to 95% were seen once. Sample: peripheral blood, taken 28 days after the second AZD1222 dose. The receptors shown here come from an adult who received the AZD1222 COVID-19 vaccine.

V is TRBV28 and J is TRBJ2-1; D uncertain. The CDR3 runs 13 residues. The germline gives CDR1 MDHEN, CDR2 SYDVKM. Trimming took 2 bases from V and 7 from J, leaving 9 bases between them. This CDR3 is CASSLNSLNEQFF. The CDR3 DNA reads as TGTGCCAGCAGTTTAAACTCCTTAAATGAGCAGTTCTTC.

The CDR3: CASNREIGADTQYF. In DNA, the CDR3 is TGTGCCAGCAACCGGGAGATCGGCGCAGATACGCAGTATTTT. This sequence joins TRBV2 and TRBJ2-3; tentative D call: TRBD2 (6 bases). There are 14 residues in the CDR3. V dropped 7 bases and J dropped 4 bases, with 15 bases sitting between them. Germline CDR1 reads SNHLY; CDR2 reads FYNNEI.

The chain uses TRBV7-3 and TRBJ2-3; 15 positions agree with TRBD2. Trimming cost V 5 bases and J 3 bases; bases outside gene matches: 12. The CDR3 is made up of 19 amino acids. In germline, CDR1 is SGHTA, CDR2 FQGTGA. Here the CDR3 reads CASSPQGTSGRRGTDTQYF. CDR3 DNA sequence: TGTGCCAGCAGCCCCCAAGGGACTAGCGGGAGGAGGGGGACAGATACGCAGTATTTT.

The chain is built from TRBV28 and TRBJ1-3, with no clear D. CDR1 is MDHEN and CDR2 is SYDVKM in the germline V gene. Trimming shortened V by 3 bases and J by 0 bases, and 12 bases separated the two germline ends. The CDR3 is 16 amino acids. The CDR3 region is CASSFPGQRSGNTIYF. Written as DNA, the CDR3 is TGTGCCAGCAGTTTCCCCGGGCAGCGCTCTGGAAACACCATATATTTT.

The rearrangement links TRBV3-1 (or the pseudogene TRBV3-2) to TRBJ2-1; D is ambiguous. Germline CDR1 is LGHDT and CDR2 is YNNKEL (reference sequence). V was pared by 1 base and J by 16 bases, with 14 bases between. This CDR3 contains 12 residues. CDR3 DNA: TGTGCCAGCAGCCAAGGCGGCCCTTCGTTATTCTTC. Its translation: CASSQGGPSLFF.

The V call is TRBV24-1, the J call TRBJ1-2; TRBD1 might be the D (6 bases). Germline V gene lookup returns CDR1 KGHDR and CDR2 SFDVKD. Trimming took 7 bases from V and 8 from J, leaving 13 bases between them. The CDR3 is 12 residues long. CDR3 sequence reads: CATSQTGWGYTF. The CDR3 nucleotides read TGTGCCACCAGCCAGACAGGCTGGGGCTACACCTTC.

The CDR3 DNA is TGCAGTGCATTGGACACGGGCGGCTACACCTTC. Translated: CSALDTGGYTF. The chain joins TRBV20-1 to TRBJ1-2, with a weak D call TRBD1 (5 bases). Germline V CDR1 and CDR2: DFQATT, SNEGSKA (reference sequence). The ends were cut back, 6 bases at V and 8 bases at J, with 13 bases in the middle. The CDR3 loop spans 11 amino acids.

The chain joins TRBV13 to TRBJ1-2; no clear D gene. The CDR3 runs 12 residues. V lost 5 bases, J lost 8 bases, and 12 bases lay in between. Germline CDR1 reads PRHDT; CDR2 reads FYEKMQ (reference sequence). For the CDR3, the DNA is TGTGCCAGCAGCCAGGACGGCGCGGGCTACACCTTC. It specifies CASSQDGAGYTF.

V is TRBV24-1 and J is TRBJ1-4; tentatively, D is TRBD1 (5 bases). Trimming took 11 bases from V and 8 from J, leaving 17 bases between them. The CDR3 has 13 amino acids. From germline, CDR1 is KGHDR and CDR2 SFDVKD. For the CDR3, the DNA is TGTGCCAACGGGGGGGGGTTTAGAGAAAAACTGTTTTTT. Its protein product is CANGGGFREKLFF.

Here the CDR3 reads CASTQGGRGRYEQYF. Here the CDR3 DNA reads TGTGCCAGCACCCAGGGGGGGCGGGGGAGGTACGAGCAGTACTTC. The rearrangement links TRBV28 to TRBJ2-7; the D gene could be TRBD1 or TRBD2 (7 bases each). Germline CDR1 is MDHEN and CDR2 is SYDVKM. Trimming removed 7 bases from V and 4 bases from J, with 20 bases in between. The CDR3 is made up of 15 amino acids.